At least ten counts were recorded for the clone carrying this T cell receptor beta chain. These data belong to a study of regulatory T cells in long-lasting Graves disease. As for time point: newly diagnosed GD, antithyroid drugs for less than 3 months. The TCR library was made from RNA that had been extracted from PBMCs in TRIzol. With 3 bases clipped from V and 5 bases from J, the junction kept 11 bases outside the gene matches. This CDR3 comprises 15 residues. Germline V gives CDR1 DFQATT, CDR2 SNEGSKA (reference sequence). Through Arm-PCR of CDR3 regions and iRepertoire HTBI primers, TCR beta libraries were built. TCRdb passed the multiplex PCR reads through MiXCR, listing each CDR3 protein once. Of 350,000 to 500,000 distinct CDR3 sequences detected, roughly 15% appear once; the ten largest clones hold approximately 12%. This same sample was also taken into another study, of T cells in Graves' hyperthyroidism and ophthalmopathy. Per that paper: The model identified upcoming ophthalmopathy a median roughly 6 months ahead of onset.

The sample here was peripheral blood mononuclear cells (PBMCs), taken at new diagnosis, from a patient treated with antithyroid drugs. The chain employs TRBV20-1 and TRBJ2-5; 8 nucleotides align to TRBD2. This clonotype originated in a woman in her 30s with Graves disease. The CDR3, as DNA: TGCAGTGCTAGGGGCGAAAGGACTAGCTTCGAGACCCAGTACTTC. Protein sequence: CSARGERTSFETQYF.